The clone carrying this TCR beta chain was seen a single time. As processed by the authors: Reference gene primer amplification in the assay estimated nucleated cell counts. Sequencing was performed with immunoSEQ multiplex PCR; in TCRdb, only in-frame clones are kept and a portion is missing. The V and J calls and clone size come from that table; D and trimming were worked out from the DNA. The sample gives about 440,000 clones, about 91% of which show up once; about 12% is in the top ten. These data are taken from a study of blood T cell repertoires in COVID-19. Study-wide background: T cells, B-cell-depleted T cells, or PBMCs provided the cDNA or gDNA that served as material.

Looked up from germline, CDR1 is MNHEY and CDR2 is SVGAGI. V lost 8 bases and J 1 base, leaving 9 bases between the germline ends. CDR3 length: 13 residues. Seattle cases were enrolled at active infection and followed longitudinally. This chain links TRBV6-5 with TRBJ1-5, with a possible D match to TRBD1 (5 bases). The specimen was peripheral blood. This sequence originates from a woman aged 45-65 years with COVID-19, enrolled during active disease. The CDR3 sequence is CASRRGSNQPQHF. The DNA of the CDR3 is TGTGCCAGCCGGAGGGGCAGCAATCAGCCCCAGCATTTT.